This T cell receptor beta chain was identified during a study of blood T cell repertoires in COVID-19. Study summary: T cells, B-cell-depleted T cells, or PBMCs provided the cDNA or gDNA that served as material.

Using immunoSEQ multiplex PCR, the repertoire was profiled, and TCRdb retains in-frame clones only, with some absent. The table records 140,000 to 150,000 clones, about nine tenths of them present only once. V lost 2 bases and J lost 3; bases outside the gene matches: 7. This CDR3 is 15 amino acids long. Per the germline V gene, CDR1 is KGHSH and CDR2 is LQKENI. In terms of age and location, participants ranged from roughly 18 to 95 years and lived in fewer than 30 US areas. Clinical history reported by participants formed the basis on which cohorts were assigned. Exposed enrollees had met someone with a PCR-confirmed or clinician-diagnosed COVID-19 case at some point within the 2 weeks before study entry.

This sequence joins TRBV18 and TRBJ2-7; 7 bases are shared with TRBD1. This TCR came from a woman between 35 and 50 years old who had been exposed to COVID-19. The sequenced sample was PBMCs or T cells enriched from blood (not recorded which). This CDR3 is CASSPTGQTLYEQYF. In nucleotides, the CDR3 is TGTGCCAGCTCACCAACGGGACAGACACTCTACGAGCAGTACTTC.